Shown below are 6 T cell receptor beta chains from a single sample sequenced in a study of graft-versus-host responses after intestinal transplantation. Data came from immunoSEQ multiplex PCR; TCRdb stores just in-frame clones and leaves some out. The sample records about 25,000 clones, around 85% being singletons. The specimen comprised PBMCs, sampled more than 450 days after intestinal transplant. Receptor source: a human patient who received an intestinal transplant, so some T cells may come from the graft donor.

V and J are TRBV28 and TRBJ1-5, with D unresolved. The CDR3 length is 12 residues. V lost 8 bases and J 5 bases, leaving 10 bases between the germline ends. Germline CDR1 MDHEN, CDR2 SYDVKM. The CDR3 sequence: CASQGIYQPQHF. The CDR3 DNA follows: TGTGCCAGCCAAGGTATTTATCAGCCCCAGCATTTT.

This clone was found once. Other DNA sequences in this sample translate to the same CDR3. The chain couples TRBV10-3 to TRBJ2-2, with 9 bases lining up with TRBD2. The CDR3 contains 20 residues. Germline CDR1 is ENHRY and CDR2 is SYGVKD. V was clipped by 3 bases and J by 0 bases; unmatched bases: 14. The CDR3 DNA is TGTGCCATCAGTGATAGGGGGCTAGCGGGATTGGCCGCGAACACCGGGGAGCTGTTTTTT. Protein: CAISDRGLAGLAANTGELFF.

The chain joins TRBV30 to TRBJ2-7; D gene ambiguous. This CDR3 region has 14 residues. Germline V gene lookup returns CDR1 GTSNPN and CDR2 SVGIG (reference sequence). Trimming took off 1 base at V and 3 bases at J, with 13 bases between the two ends. The CDR3 sequence: CAWSARPTGYEQYF. CDR3 nucleotides: TGTGCCTGGAGTGCGAGACCCACCGGCTACGAGCAGTACTTC.

V is TRBV30 and J is TRBJ2-3; 13 nucleotides match TRBD2. The J segment lost 4 bases and the V segment lost 3 bases, leaving 4 bases of the junction unmatched. CDR1 GTSNPN and CDR2 SVGIG come from the germline V gene (reference sequence). The CDR3 is 15 residues long. The CDR3 DNA is TGTGCCTGGAGCGAGGGACTAGCGGGACCAGATACGCAGTATTTT. It translates to CAWSEGLAGPDTQYF.

This rearrangement joins TRBV30 to TRBJ1-1; tentatively, D is TRBD1 (5 bases). This CDR3 is built from 12 residues. CDR1 is GTSNPN, CDR2 SVGIG, per germline (reference sequence). Trimming pared 1 base from V and 11 bases from J, leaving 14 bases between. The CDR3 protein is CAWSAQGSSAFF. The CDR3 coding sequence is TGTGCCTGGAGTGCTCAGGGATCTTCGGCTTTCTTT.

The chain employs TRBV29-1 and TRBJ1-1, with D unclear. V lost 4 bases and J lost 4, with 13 bases in between. The CDR3 is 13 residues long. Germline V gene sequence: CDR1 SQVTM, CDR2 ANQGSEA. The CDR3 here is CSVGPVLSTEAFF. DNA of the CDR3: TGCAGCGTTGGGCCGGTTCTGAGCACTGAAGCTTTCTTT.